This TCR beta chain was identified during a study of cytomegalovirus exposure and HLA in healthy donors. PCR used 60 Vbeta primers and 13 Jbeta primers. Assay used: immunoSEQ multiplex PCR; TCRdb lists only in-frame clones, some missing. There are a few hundred thousand clones in the sample; 80% to 95% occur only once, and roughly 1.5% lies in the top ten. V was clipped by 1 base and J by 0 bases, with 13 bases between them. Germline values: CDR1 GTSNPN, CDR2 SVGIG (reference sequence). The CDR3 has 17 residues. The source of this sequence is a girl aged 2-10 years in good health and CMV-seronegative. Specimen: PBMCs. V is TRBV30 and J is TRBJ1-6; D uncertain. The CDR3 nucleotides read TGTGCCTGGAGTGGGGCAGCTATACTCTCCTATAATTCACCCCTCCACTTT. Its protein is CAWSGAAILSYNSPLHF.